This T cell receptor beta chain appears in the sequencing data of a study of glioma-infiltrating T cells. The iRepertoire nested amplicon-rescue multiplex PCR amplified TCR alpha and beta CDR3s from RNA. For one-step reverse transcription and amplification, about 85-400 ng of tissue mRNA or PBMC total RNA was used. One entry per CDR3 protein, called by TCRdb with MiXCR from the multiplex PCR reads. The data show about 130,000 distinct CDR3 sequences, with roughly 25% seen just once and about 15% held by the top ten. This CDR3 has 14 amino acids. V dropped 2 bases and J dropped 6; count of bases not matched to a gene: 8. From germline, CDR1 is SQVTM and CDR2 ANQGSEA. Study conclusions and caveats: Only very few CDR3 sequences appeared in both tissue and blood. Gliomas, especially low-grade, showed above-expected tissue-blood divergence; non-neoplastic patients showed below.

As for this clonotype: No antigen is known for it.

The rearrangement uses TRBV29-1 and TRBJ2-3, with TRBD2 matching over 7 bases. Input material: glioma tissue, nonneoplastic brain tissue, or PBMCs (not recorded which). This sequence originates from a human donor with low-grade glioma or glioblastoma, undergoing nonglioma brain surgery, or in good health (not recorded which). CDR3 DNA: TGCAGCGTTGAAAGACGGGAGGAGAGGGATACGCAGTATTTT. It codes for CSVERREERDTQYF.